The clone carrying this TCR beta chain was found a few times. What it binds is unknown. Sequence at one end of the junction differs from germline and may be a read error. The CDR3 loop spans 15 amino acids. Germline CDR1 SGHKS, CDR2 YYEKEE (reference sequence). Semi-nested PCR with Nested Universal Primer A followed constant-region reverse priming of full-length variable regions. TCRdb re-analysed the 5' RACE reads in MiXCR, keeping a single row per CDR3 protein. The table records about 23,000 distinct CDR3 sequences, less than 40% of them present only once. Overall study results and limits: The TCR gene usage of tumor memory CD4+ T cells clustered together with blood and lymph node memory CD4+ cells and with lymph node naive CD4+ cells. Tumor-infiltrating Treg TCR alpha and beta sequences overlapped most with tumor naive CD4+ T cells, then blood naive.

This chain joins TRBV5-5 and TRBJ2-1, with 14 bases fitting TRBD2. The clonotype was recovered from a female donor with breast cancer. Material: tumor-infiltrating naive CD4+ T cells sorted from the breast tumor. Subset given: naive CD4+ T cells, CD4+CD45RA+CD25-. The CDR3 bases are TGCGCCAGCGCCAGACTAGCGGGAGGGGCGAATGAGCAGTTCTTC. It is translated as CASARLAGGANEQFF.